Listed below are T cell receptor beta chains from one sample, sequenced in a study of T cell responses to AZD1222 COVID-19 vaccine. Only in-frame clones appear in the TCRdb table, and some are missing; sequencing was by immunoSEQ multiplex PCR. The sample yields 120,000 to 150,000 clones, roughly 88% seen once. The material was peripheral blood, obtained 28 days after the second dose of the MenACWY control vaccine. Every receptor here comes from an adult who received the MenACWY meningococcal vaccine as a control. Each CDR3 is given with its conserved first and last residue. A D gene is named only where the DNA matches it firmly. Not all rows give a size; the values are once, few, many and, for expanded clones, a class.

clone size,D gene,CDR3 length,J gene,V gene,CDR3 DNA,CDR3 protein
-,TRBD1,16,TRBJ1-1,TRBV6-6,TGTGCCAGCAGTCCTCGCCCGGACAGGGCTGTGACTGAAGCTTTCTTT,CASSPRPDRAVTEAFF
-,TRBD1,14,TRBJ1-5,TRBV30,TGTGCCTGGGCAACAGGGGGCACCAATCAGCCCCAGCATTTT,CAWATGGTNQPQHF
-,-,13,TRBJ1-5,TRBV5-1,TGCGCCAGCAGCTTAGGACCCAATCAGCCCCAGCATTTT,CASSLGPNQPQHF
-,TRBD2,16,TRBJ2-7,TRBV6-5,TGTGCCAGCAGTTACCAAGGGACTAGCGGGAGTTGGGAGCAGTACTTC,CASSYQGTSGSWEQYF
-,-,16,TRBJ1-4,TRBV29-1,TGCAGCGTTGAATCTGGGGGCAAGTCCGATAATGAAAAACTGTTTTTT,CSVESGGKSDNEKLFF
-,TRBD1,15,TRBJ1-5,TRBV28,TGTGCCAGCAGTATCCCGACAGGGGAAATTCAGCCCCAGCATTTT,CASSIPTGEIQPQHF
-,-,15,TRBJ2-2,TRBV9,TGTGCCAGCAGCGTAGTCACAGGGTACACCGGGGAGCTGTTTTTT,CASSVVTGYTGELFF
-,-,15,TRBJ1-6,TRBV27,TGTGCCAGCACCGCAGGTGCGGGGCGTAATTCACCCCTCCACTTT,CASTAGAGRNSPLHF
-,-,14,TRBJ2-7,TRBV18,TGTGCCAGCTCACCACCGAGCCCCGCTGGCGAGCAGTACTTC,CASSPPSPAGEQYF
once,TRBD2,15,TRBJ2-4,TRBV19,TGTGCCAGTAGCGGGACTAGCGGAGGTGAAAACATTCAGTACTTC,CASSGTSGGENIQYF
-,-,16,TRBJ1-1,TRBV7-8,TGTGCCAGCAGCCCGACCGGGGGCGGCATGAACACTGAAGCTTTCTTT,CASSPTGGGMNTEAFF
-,TRBD1,15,TRBJ2-1,TRBV5-4,TGTGCCAGCAGCTTCGAGGGGGCCCCCTACAATGAGCAGTTCTTC,CASSFEGAPYNEQFF
-,-,16,TRBJ1-2,TRBV5-6,TGTGCCAGCAGCTTGTTTTTGCTTCGTCGTCAGGATGGCTACACCTTC,CASSLFLLRRQDGYTF
-,-,14,TRBJ1-2,TRBV3-1/TRBV3-2,TGTGCCAGCAGCCAAGCGACAGGCCCCTATGGCTACACCTTC,CASSQATGPYGYTF
-,-,16,TRBJ1-2,TRBV29-1,TGCAGCGTTGAACCCCCCATCGATGCGATCTCCGATGGCTACACCTTC,CSVEPPIDAISDGYTF
-,TRBD1,11,TRBJ1-2,TRBV29-1,TGCAGCGTTGGACAGGGGAATGGCTACACCTTC,CSVGQGNGYTF
-,-,14,TRBJ1-1,TRBV6-6,TGTGCCAGCAGTCCCCCACGGGCCATCACTGAAGCTTTCTTT,CASSPPRAITEAFF
-,-,15,TRBJ2-1,TRBV5-1,TGCGCCAGCAGCCCCATGCCGTCCGGGTACAATGAGCAGTTCTTC,CASSPMPSGYNEQFF
-,TRBD1,15,TRBJ1-1,TRBV27,TGTGCCAGCAGTTTGATCAGGGGGCGGGTCACTGAAGCTTTCTTT,CASSLIRGRVTEAFF
-,TRBD1,16,TRBJ2-2,TRBV4-3,TGCGCCAGCAGCCAAAGGGACAGCGCGAACACCGGGGAGCTGTTTTTT,CASSQRDSANTGELFF
-,TRBD1,12,TRBJ1-5,TRBV29-1,TGCAGCGTGGGAGGGACAGATCAGCCCCAGCATTTT,CSVGGTDQPQHF
few,-,14,TRBJ2-3,TRBV6-4,TGTGCCAGCAGTGCCGGACAGTCCACAGATACGCAGTATTTT,CASSAGQSTDTQYF
few,TRBD2,15,TRBJ2-1,TRBV7-2,TGTGCCAGCAGCACAACTAGCGGTATTTACAATGAGCAGTTCTTC,CASSTTSGIYNEQFF
-,-,12,TRBJ1-4,TRBV7-2,TGTGCCAGCAGCTGGGGTGGGGGGAAACTGTTTTTT,CASSWGGGKLFF
few,-,14,TRBJ1-4,TRBV7-2,TGTGCCAGCAGCTTTAATATTGGGGGTGAAAAACTGTTTTTT,CASSFNIGGEKLFF
-,-,14,TRBJ1-2,TRBV29-1,TGCAGCGTTGAAGAGTGGACGACTAACTATGGCTACACCTTC,CSVEEWTTNYGYTF
-,TRBD2,15,TRBJ2-7,TRBV2,TGTGCCAGCAGTGAAGGGGTAGCGGGAGGCTACGAGCAGTACTTC,CASSEGVAGGYEQYF
-,-,13,TRBJ1-1,TRBV5-1,TGCGCCAGCACCCCAGAGGGCACCGGTGGAGCTTTCTTT,CASTPEGTGGAFF
-,TRBD1,13,TRBJ1-1,TRBV30,TGTGCCTGGAGTGGGGGAGGGGGCGGTCTGGCTTTCTTT,CAWSGGGGGLAFF
-,-,15,TRBJ1-4,TRBV7-9,TGTGCCAGCAGCCCGCGGGACGGACTTAATGAAAAACTGTTTTTT,CASSPRDGLNEKLFF
-,TRBD2,15,TRBJ2-1,TRBV7-3,TGTGCCAGCAGCCCTCTAGCGGGAGCCTACAATGAGCAGTTCTTC,CASSPLAGAYNEQFF
-,TRBD2,16,TRBJ2-1,TRBV15,TGTGCCACCAGCAGTACCGGGAGGAGCTCCTACAATGAGCAGTTCTTC,CATSSTGRSSYNEQFF
-,-,14,TRBJ1-1,TRBV28,TGTGCCAGCAGTGCCGTCAGGGTTTACACTGAAGCTTTCTTT,CASSAVRVYTEAFF
-,TRBD2,12,TRBJ2-1,TRBV4-2,TGTGCCAGCAGCCCTGGGGGGGATGAGCAGTTCTTC,CASSPGGDEQFF
once,TRBD2,17,TRBJ2-7,TRBV11-2,TGTGCCAGCAGCTTCACTAGCGGGGGGAACCTCGCTTACGAGCAGTACTTC,CASSFTSGGNLAYEQYF
-,-,15,TRBJ1-3,TRBV4-2,TGTGCCAGCAGCCAAGAGGCCGATCCTGGAAACACCATATATTTT,CASSQEADPGNTIYF
-,TRBD2,17,TRBJ2-1,TRBV5-1,TGCGCCAGCAGCGGCGGGATAGCGGGACGGTCCTACAATGAGCAGTTCTTC,CASSGGIAGRSYNEQFF
-,TRBD2,16,TRBJ2-7,TRBV11-3,TGTGCCAGCAGCTCACGGGCGGGAGGGGTATCCTACGAGCAGTACTTC,CASSSRAGGVSYEQYF
-,-,13,TRBJ1-1,TRBV29-1,TGCAGCGCTCTACAGGACCTGAACACTGAAGCTTTCTTT,CSALQDLNTEAFF
once,TRBD2,16,TRBJ2-5,TRBV24-1,TGTGCCACCAGTGATGATAGCGGGAGGCATAGAGAGACCCAGTACTTC,CATSDDSGRHRETQYF
-,TRBD2,15,TRBJ2-2,TRBV5-1,TGCGCCAGCAGCCCTGTAGCGGGCCGCACCGGGGAGCTGTTTTTT,CASSPVAGRTGELFF
-,-,15,TRBJ2-3,TRBV7-9,TGTGCCAGCAGCCTGCGGACCCCCTCCACAGATACGCAGTATTTT,CASSLRTPSTDTQYF
-,-,13,TRBJ2-5,TRBV7-8,TGTGCCAGCAGCCGACCGGACAGCGAGACCCAGTACTTC,CASSRPDSETQYF
-,-,13,TRBJ1-2,TRBV12-3/TRBV12-4,TGTGCCAGCAGTTTAAATCTCTTGTCGGGCTACACCTTC,CASSLNLLSGYTF
once,-,12,TRBJ1-4,TRBV7-7,TGTGCTAGCAGCGAGAATAATGAAAAACTGTTTTTT,CASSENNEKLFF
-,-,15,TRBJ1-2,TRBV9,TGTGCCAGCAGCGCAATGGACAGTGCTAACTATGGCTACACCTTC,CASSAMDSANYGYTF
-,TRBD1,14,TRBJ2-7,TRBV5-5,TGTGCCAGCAGCCAGGGACAGGCGTCCTACGAGCAGTACTTC,CASSQGQASYEQYF
once,-,14,TRBJ1-2,TRBV5-4,TGTGCCAGCAGCTTGGGTTCGGGGGAGAACAGTTACACCTTC,CASSLGSGENSYTF
-,TRBD2,14,TRBJ2-1,TRBV30,TGTGCCTGGAGTAGGCGGGGGGGCTACAATGAGCAGTTCTTC,CAWSRRGGYNEQFF
-,-,14,TRBJ1-4,TRBV20-1,TGCAGTGCTAGTGTGGTAGGGGTACGGGAAAAACTGTTTTTT,CSASVVGVREKLFF
-,-,11,TRBJ2-7,TRBV2,TGTGCCAGCAGTTGGTCCTACGAGCAGTACTTC,CASSWSYEQYF